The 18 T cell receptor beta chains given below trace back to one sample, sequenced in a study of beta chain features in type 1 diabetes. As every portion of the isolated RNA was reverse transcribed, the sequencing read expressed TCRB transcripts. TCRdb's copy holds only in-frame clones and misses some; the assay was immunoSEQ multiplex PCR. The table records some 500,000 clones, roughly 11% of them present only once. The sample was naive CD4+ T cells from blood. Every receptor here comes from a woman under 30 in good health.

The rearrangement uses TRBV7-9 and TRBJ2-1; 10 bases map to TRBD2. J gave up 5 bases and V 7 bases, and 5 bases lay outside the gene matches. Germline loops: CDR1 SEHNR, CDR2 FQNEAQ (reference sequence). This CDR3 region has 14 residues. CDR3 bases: TGTGCCAGCATACTAGCGGGGACTAACAATGAGCAGTTCTTC. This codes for CASILAGTNNEQFF.

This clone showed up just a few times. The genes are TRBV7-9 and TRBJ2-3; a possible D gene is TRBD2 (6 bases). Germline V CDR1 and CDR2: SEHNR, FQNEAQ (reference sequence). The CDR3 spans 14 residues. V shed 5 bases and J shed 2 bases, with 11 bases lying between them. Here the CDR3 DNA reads TGTGCCAGCAGCCCACTAGCCCACACAGATACGCAGTATTTT. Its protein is CASSPLAHTDTQYF. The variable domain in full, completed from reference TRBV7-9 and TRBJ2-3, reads DTGVSQNPRHKITKRGQNVTFRCDPISEHNRLYWYRQTLGQGPEFLTYFQNEAQLEKSRLLSDRFSAERPKGSFSTLEIQRTEQGDSAMYLCASSPLAHTDTQYFGPGTRLTVL.

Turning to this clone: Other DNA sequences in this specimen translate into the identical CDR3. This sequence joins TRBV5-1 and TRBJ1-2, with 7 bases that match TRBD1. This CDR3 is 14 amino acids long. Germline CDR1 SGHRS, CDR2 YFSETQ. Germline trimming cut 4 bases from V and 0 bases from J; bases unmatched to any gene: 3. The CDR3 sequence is CASSTQGANYGYTF. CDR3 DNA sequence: TGCGCCAGCAGCACTCAGGGGGCTAACTATGGCTACACCTTC.

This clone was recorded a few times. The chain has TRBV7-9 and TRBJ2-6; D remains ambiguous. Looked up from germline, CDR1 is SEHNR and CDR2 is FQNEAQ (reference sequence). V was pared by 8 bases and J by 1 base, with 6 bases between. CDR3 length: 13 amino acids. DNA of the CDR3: TGTGCCAGCGGAAAATCTGGGGCCAACGTCCTGACTTTC. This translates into CASGKSGANVLTF.

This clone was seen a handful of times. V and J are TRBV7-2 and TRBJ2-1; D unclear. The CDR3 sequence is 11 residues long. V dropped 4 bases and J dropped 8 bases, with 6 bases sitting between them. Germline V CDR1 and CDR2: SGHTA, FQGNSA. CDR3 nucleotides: TGTGCCAGCAGCTCACGGGATGAGCAGTTCTTC. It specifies CASSSRDEQFF.

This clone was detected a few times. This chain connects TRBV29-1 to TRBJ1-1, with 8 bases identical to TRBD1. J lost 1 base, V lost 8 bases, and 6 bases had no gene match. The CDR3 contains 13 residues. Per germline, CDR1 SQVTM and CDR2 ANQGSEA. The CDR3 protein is CSLKGQGNTEAFF. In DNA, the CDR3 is TGCAGCCTAAAAGGACAGGGGAACACTGAAGCTTTCTTT.

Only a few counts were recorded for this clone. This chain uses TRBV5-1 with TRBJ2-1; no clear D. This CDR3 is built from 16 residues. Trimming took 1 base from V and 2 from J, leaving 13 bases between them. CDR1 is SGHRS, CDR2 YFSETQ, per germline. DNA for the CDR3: TGCGCCAGCAGCTTGAATCCAGTCGGCACCTACAATGAGCAGTTCTTC. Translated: CASSLNPVGTYNEQFF.

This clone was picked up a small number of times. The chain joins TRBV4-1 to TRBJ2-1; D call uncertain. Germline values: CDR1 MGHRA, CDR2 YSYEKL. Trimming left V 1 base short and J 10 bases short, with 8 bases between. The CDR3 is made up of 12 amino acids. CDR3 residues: CASSQVDQEQFF. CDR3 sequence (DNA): TGCGCCAGCAGCCAAGTGGATCAAGAGCAGTTCTTC.

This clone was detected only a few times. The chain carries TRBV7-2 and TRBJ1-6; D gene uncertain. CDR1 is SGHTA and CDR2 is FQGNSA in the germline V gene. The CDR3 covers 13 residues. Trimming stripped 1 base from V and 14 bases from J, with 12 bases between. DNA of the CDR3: TGTGCCAGCAGCTTAGTGATTGGGCAGGCCCTCCACTTT. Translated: CASSLVIGQALHF.

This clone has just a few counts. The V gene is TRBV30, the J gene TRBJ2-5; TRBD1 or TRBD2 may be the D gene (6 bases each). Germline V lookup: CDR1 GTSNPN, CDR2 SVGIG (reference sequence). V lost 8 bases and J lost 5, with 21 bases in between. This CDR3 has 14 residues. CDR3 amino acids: CARARDGGGETQYF. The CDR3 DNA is TGTGCCCGTGCCCGGGACGGGGGCGGGGAGACCCAGTACTTC.

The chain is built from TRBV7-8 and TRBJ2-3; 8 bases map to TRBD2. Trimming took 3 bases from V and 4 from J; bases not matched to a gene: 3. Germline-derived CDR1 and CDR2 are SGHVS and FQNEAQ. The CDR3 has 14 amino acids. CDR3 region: CASSFGRGADTQYF. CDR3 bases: TGTGCCAGCAGCTTCGGGCGGGGGGCAGATACGCAGTATTTT. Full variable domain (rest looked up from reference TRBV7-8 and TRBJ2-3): GAGVSQSPRYKVAKRGQDVALRCDPISGHVSLFWYQQALGQGPEFLTYFQNEAQLDKSGLPSDRFFAERPEGSVSTLKIQRTQQEDSAVYLCASSFGRGADTQYFGPGTRLTVL.

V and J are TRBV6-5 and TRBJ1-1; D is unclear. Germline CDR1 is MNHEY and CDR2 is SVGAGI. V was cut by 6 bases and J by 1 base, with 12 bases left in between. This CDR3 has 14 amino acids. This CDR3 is CASRRRRENTEAFF. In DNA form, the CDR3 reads TGTGCCAGCAGGAGAAGGAGAGAGAACACTGAAGCTTTCTTT.

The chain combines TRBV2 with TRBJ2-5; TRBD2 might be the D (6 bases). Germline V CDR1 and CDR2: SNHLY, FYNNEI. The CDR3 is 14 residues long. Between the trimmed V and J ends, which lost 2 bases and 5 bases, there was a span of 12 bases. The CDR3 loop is CASSEFVGGETQYF. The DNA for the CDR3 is TGTGCCAGCAGTGAATTCGTTGGGGGGGAGACCCAGTACTTC.

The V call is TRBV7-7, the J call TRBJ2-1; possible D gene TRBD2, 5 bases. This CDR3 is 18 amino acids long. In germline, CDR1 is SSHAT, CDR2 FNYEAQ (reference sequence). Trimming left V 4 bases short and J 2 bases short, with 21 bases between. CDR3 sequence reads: CASSSSPPTSGTYNEQFF. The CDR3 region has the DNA TGTGCCAGCAGCTCCTCCCCCCCCACGTCGGGGACCTACAATGAGCAGTTCTTC.

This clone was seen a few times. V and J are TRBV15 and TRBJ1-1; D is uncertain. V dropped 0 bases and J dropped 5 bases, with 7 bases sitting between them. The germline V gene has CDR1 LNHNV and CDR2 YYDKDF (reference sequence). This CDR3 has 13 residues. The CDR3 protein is CATSRDSGTEAFF. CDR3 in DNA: TGTGCCACCAGCAGAGATTCGGGTACTGAAGCTTTCTTT.

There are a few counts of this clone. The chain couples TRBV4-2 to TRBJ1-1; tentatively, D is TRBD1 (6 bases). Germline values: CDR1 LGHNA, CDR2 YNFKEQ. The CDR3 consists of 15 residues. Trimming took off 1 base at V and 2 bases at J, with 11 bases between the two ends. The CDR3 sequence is CASSQAAGENTEAFF. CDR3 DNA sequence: TGTGCCAGCAGCCAAGCGGCAGGGGAAAACACTGAAGCTTTCTTT.

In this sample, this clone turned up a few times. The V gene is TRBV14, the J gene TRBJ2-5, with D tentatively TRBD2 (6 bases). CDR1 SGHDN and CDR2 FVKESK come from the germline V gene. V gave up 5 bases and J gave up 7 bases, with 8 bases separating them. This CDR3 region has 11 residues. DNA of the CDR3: TGTGCCAGCAGCTCCGGGGGGACCCAGTACTTC. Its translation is CASSSGGTQYF.

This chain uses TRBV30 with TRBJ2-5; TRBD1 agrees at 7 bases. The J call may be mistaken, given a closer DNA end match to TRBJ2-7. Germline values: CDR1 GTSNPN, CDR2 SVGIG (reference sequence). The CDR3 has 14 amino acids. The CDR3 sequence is CAWTPGQSSYEQYF. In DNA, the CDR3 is TGTGCCTGGACCCCGGGACAGAGCTCCTACGAGCAGTACTTC.